This TCR beta chain emerged from a study of shared clonotypes between healthy human individuals. Whole-study findings and limits: Sorted-subset samples were not fully sequenced, rarefaction indicated. Memory subsets generally showed lower estimated richness than naive subsets.

Per the original methods: There were no quality scores in the junction-only immunoSEQ sequences, so filtering differed. The table came from immunoSEQ multiplex PCR; TCRdb's copy has only in-frame clones and leaves some out. V, J and clone size are taken as reported in that table, and D and trimming were inferred from the DNA itself. The data show 980,000 or so clones, 70% to 85% seen once. The V gene lost 2 bases and the J gene lost 5 bases, with 15 bases spanning the gap. The CDR3 consists of 15 residues. Germline V gene data show CDR1 as SNHLY and CDR2 as FYNNEI. Naive CD4+ cells were CD45RA-selected; the remaining cells were memory. About this clone itself: No antigen is known for it.

This chain joins TRBV2 and TRBJ2-5; D is perhaps TRBD1 or TRBD2 (5 bases each). This clonotype was obtained from a man aged 18 to 30 in good health. Sequenced sample: memory CD4+ T cells sorted from blood. Indicated subset: CD45RA-negative fraction. CDR3 in amino acids: CASSERGRPNETQYF. DNA of the CDR3: TGTGCCAGCAGTGAACGGGGCAGGCCCAATGAGACCCAGTACTTC.